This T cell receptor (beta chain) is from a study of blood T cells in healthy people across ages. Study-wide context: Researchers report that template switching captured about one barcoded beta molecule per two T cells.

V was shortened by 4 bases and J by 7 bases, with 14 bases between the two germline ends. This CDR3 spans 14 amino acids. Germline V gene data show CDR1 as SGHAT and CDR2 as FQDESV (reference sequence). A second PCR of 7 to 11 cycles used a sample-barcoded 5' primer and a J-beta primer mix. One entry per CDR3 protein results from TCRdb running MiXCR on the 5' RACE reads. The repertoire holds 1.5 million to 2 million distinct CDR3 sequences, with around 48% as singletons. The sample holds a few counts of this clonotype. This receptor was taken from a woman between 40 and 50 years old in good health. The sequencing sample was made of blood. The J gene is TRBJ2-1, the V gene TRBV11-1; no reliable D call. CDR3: CASSSARASNEQFF. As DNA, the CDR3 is TGTGCCAGCAGCTCAGCCCGGGCCTCAAATGAGCAGTTCTTC.